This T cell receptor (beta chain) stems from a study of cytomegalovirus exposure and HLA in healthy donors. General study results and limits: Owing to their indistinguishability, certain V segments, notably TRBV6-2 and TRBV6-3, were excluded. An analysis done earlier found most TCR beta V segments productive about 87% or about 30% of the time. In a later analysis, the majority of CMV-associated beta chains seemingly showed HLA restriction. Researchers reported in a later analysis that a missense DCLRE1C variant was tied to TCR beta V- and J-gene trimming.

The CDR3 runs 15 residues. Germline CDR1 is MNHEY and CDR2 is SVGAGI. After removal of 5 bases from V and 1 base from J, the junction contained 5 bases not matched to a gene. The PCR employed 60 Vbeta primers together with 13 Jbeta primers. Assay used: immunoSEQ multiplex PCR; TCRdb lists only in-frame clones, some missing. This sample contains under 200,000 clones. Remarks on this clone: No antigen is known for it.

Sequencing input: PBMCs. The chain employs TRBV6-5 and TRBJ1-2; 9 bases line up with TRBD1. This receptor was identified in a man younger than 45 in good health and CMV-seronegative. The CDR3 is CASSLTGGRNYGYTF. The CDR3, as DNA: TGTGCCAGCAGTCTCACAGGGGGCCGTAACTATGGCTACACCTTC.